This T cell receptor (beta chain) is drawn from a study of cytomegalovirus exposure and HLA in healthy donors. The CDR3 runs to 14 residues. Germline V gene data show CDR1 as GTSNPN and CDR2 as SVGIG (reference sequence). V lost 0 bases to trimming and J lost 2 bases, with 11 bases between them. Nominally healthy donors were sampled, though unrecorded immune exposures were likely. Researchers ran the PCR with 60 Vbeta and 13 Jbeta primers. The data were produced by immunoSEQ multiplex PCR, yet TCRdb's version contains in-frame clones alone and is incomplete. Of 55,000 to 85,000 clones in the sample, more than 75% are singletons; the top ten hold about 8%. Notes on this clone: Its antigen remains unknown.

Overall study results and limits: Certain sequence variants were highly shared and formed a cluster, and this cluster was likely a sequencing artifact. Of the V segments, some could not be distinguished, including TRBV6-2 and TRBV6-3, and were excluded.

The rearrangement links TRBV30 to TRBJ2-7, with D possibly TRBD2 on 5 matching bases. This clonotype was obtained from a young man in good health and CMV-seropositive. Sequencing was done on a sample of PBMCs. The chain's CDR3 is CAWSVVGVPYEQYF. The CDR3 DNA reads as TGTGCCTGGAGTGTTGTGGGAGTACCCTACGAGCAGTACTTC.